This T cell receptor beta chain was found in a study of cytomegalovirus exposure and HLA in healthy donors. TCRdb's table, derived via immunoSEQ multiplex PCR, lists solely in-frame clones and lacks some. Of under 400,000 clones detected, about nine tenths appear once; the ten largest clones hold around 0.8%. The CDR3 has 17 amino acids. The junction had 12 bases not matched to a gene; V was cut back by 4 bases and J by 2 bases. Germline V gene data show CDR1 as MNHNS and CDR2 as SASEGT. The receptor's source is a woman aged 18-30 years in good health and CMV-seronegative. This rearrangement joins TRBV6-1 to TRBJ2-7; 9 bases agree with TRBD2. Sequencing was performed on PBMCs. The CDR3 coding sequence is TGTGCCAGCAGTGCGTTCCTAGCGGGGTCCGGAACCTACGAGCAGTACTTC. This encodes CASSAFLAGSGTYEQYF.